The 30 T cell receptor beta chains listed next were all sequenced from one sample in a study of CD8 T cells in Susac syndrome. Random hexamers served to reverse transcribe roughly 0.45 to 1 ug RNA. TCRdb reanalysed the immunoSEQ multiplex PCR reads using MiXCR and keeps one entry per CDR3 protein. Here the sample spans some 200,000 distinct CDR3 sequences, just under 95% being singletons. The specimen was CD8+ T cells from PBMCs. Receptors were obtained from a human donor with Susac syndrome.

The chain has TRBV20-1 and TRBJ2-3, with D tentatively TRBD1 (5 bases). The ends were cut back, 6 bases at V and 3 bases at J, with 16 bases in the middle. This CDR3 has 14 amino acids. Germline assignment: CDR1 DFQATT and CDR2 SNEGSKA (reference sequence). CDR3 sequence: CSARWAGMTDTQYF. CDR3 in DNA: TGCAGTGCCAGGTGGGCAGGGATGACAGATACGCAGTATTTT.

This rearrangement joins TRBV3-1 to TRBJ2-1; D gene ambiguous. The CDR3 length is 14 residues. Per germline, CDR1 LGHDT and CDR2 YNNKEL (reference sequence). The ends were cut back, 5 bases at V and 3 bases at J, with 11 bases in the middle. The CDR3 DNA follows: TGTGCCAGCAGCTCCTCATGGGGCTACAATGAGCAGTTCTTC. This sequence encodes CASSSSWGYNEQFF.

This sequence joins TRBV27 and TRBJ2-1; 9 bases map to TRBD1. Per the germline V gene, CDR1 is MNHEY and CDR2 is SMNVEV (reference sequence). Unmatched junction bases numbered 12, after V lost 5 bases and J lost 7 bases. The CDR3 consists of 16 residues. The CDR3 DNA is TGTGCCAGCAGTCTCTACGGGACAGGGCTTGTAAATGAGCAGTTCTTC. This codes for CASSLYGTGLVNEQFF.

The chain links TRBV4-1 to TRBJ1-1; TRBD1 aligns across 7 bases. V shed 0 bases, J shed 7 bases, and the junction held 8 bases outside the gene matches. The CDR3 has 15 amino acids. The germline V gene encodes CDR1 MGHRA and CDR2 YSYEKL. DNA for the CDR3: TGCGCCAGCAGCCAAGAAGGGACAGAGTTTTTTGAAGCTTTCTTT. Amino acids: CASSQEGTEFFEAFF.

The chain links TRBV13 to TRBJ2-7; 8 bases match TRBD2. J gave up 3 bases and V 4 bases, and 11 bases lay outside the gene matches. From germline, CDR1 is PRHDT and CDR2 FYEKMQ (reference sequence). The CDR3 sequence is 16 residues long. In nucleotides, the CDR3 is TGTGCCAGCAGCTCCAACGAGCGGGAGAACGTCTACGAGCAGTACTTC. Translated: CASSSNERENVYEQYF.

The J gene is TRBJ2-1, the V gene TRBV25-1; D unresolved. This CDR3 is built from 12 residues. V was clipped by 4 bases and J by 7 bases, with 8 bases between them. The germline V gene has CDR1 MGHDK and CDR2 SYGVNS. In nucleotides, the CDR3 is TGTGCCAGCAGTGCGGCACAGAATGAGCAGTTCTTC. This gives the protein CASSAAQNEQFF.

V usage is TRBV27 and J usage is TRBJ2-1, with D possibly being TRBD1 (5 bases). V was clipped by 9 bases and J by 1 base, with 13 bases between them. The germline V gene has CDR1 MNHEY and CDR2 SMNVEV (reference sequence). The CDR3 has 14 amino acids. The chain's CDR3 is CARRNQGSYNEQFF. As DNA, the CDR3 is TGTGCCAGGAGAAATCAGGGATCCTACAATGAGCAGTTCTTC.

The chain recombines TRBV6-5 with TRBJ2-6; D gene ambiguous. Germline CDR1 reads MNHEY; CDR2 reads SVGAGI. The CDR3 is 17 residues long. V lost 0 bases to trimming and J lost 4 bases, with 13 bases between them. The CDR3 sequence is CASSYSKVDPGANVLTF. CDR3 in DNA: TGTGCCAGCAGTTACTCGAAGGTGGACCCGGGGGCCAACGTCCTGACTTTC.

The chain recombines TRBV27 with TRBJ2-1; TRBD2 matches at 10 bases. The CDR3 loop spans 14 amino acids. Germline V gives CDR1 MNHEY, CDR2 SMNVEV (reference sequence). V lost 8 bases, J lost 6 bases, and 7 bases stayed unmatched. In nucleotides, the CDR3 is TGTGCCAGCCAAATAGCGGGAGGTAGCAATGAGCAGTTCTTC. It is translated as CASQIAGGSNEQFF.

V is TRBV9 and J is TRBJ1-6; D might be TRBD1 (5 bases). Deletions cut 1 base from V and 9 bases from J, with 17 bases between. The germline CDR1 and CDR2 sequences are SGDLS and YYNGEE. The CDR3 has 16 residues. Here the CDR3 DNA reads TGTGCCAGCAGCGTAAGTCTAGACGGGACGAGTTCACCCCTCCACTTT. Its protein is CASSVSLDGTSSPLHF.

In this sample, this clonotype turned up once. V usage is TRBV20-1 and J usage is TRBJ2-5, with TRBD1 matching over 12 bases. Trimming removed 7 bases from V and 5 bases from J; junction bases left unmatched: 11. This CDR3 region has 15 residues. Looked up from germline, CDR1 is DFQATT and CDR2 is SNEGSKA (reference sequence). CDR3 sequence: CSVTPGQGALETQYF. Here the CDR3 DNA reads TGCAGTGTAACTCCGGGACAGGGGGCGCTGGAGACCCAGTACTTC.

V and J are TRBV29-1 and TRBJ1-1, with D uncertain. The CDR3 contains 13 residues. V shed 3 bases and J shed 0 bases, with 8 bases lying between them. Germline lookup yields CDR1 SQVTM and CDR2 ANQGSEA. The CDR3 region is CSVDAAMNTEAFF. The CDR3 nucleotides read TGCAGCGTTGATGCAGCTATGAACACTGAAGCTTTCTTT.

J is TRBJ2-7 and V is TRBV30, with 8 bases aligning to TRBD2. Per germline, CDR1 GTSNPN and CDR2 SVGIG (reference sequence). The CDR3 is 14 residues long. V shed 1 base, J shed 1 base, and the junction held 3 bases outside the gene matches. The CDR3 region has the DNA TGTGCCTGGAGTGCGGGGGGGGCATCCTACGAGCAGTACTTC. Protein sequence: CAWSAGGASYEQYF.

The chain has TRBV12-3 or TRBV12-4 and TRBJ2-1, with a tentative D call TRBD1 (6 bases). The V end lost 5 bases, the J end lost 4 bases, and 18 bases lay between the germline ends. The CDR3 length is 16 residues. The CDR3 here is CASSHHRATVYNEQFF. In nucleotides, the CDR3 is TGTGCCAGCAGTCATCACAGGGCTACCGTTTACAATGAGCAGTTCTTC.

The V call is TRBV28, the J call TRBJ1-5; possibly TRBD1 for D (6 bases). The CDR3 totals 15 residues. The V gene lost 6 bases and the J gene lost 0 bases, with 12 bases spanning the gap. Germline values: CDR1 MDHEN, CDR2 SYDVKM. CDR3 DNA: TGTGCCAGCAGACTCACAGGGAATAGCAATCAGCCCCAGCATTTT. This sequence encodes CASRLTGNSNQPQHF.

The genes are TRBV6-5 and TRBJ1-1; 10 bases fit TRBD1. Germline lookup yields CDR1 MNHEY and CDR2 SVGAGI. This CDR3 contains 16 residues. Germline trimming cut 4 bases from V and 3 bases from J; bases unmatched to any gene: 8. CDR3 coding DNA: TGTGCCAGCAGTTCCTTTTTAGGGACAGGGGACACTGAAGCTTTCTTT. Translated, it gives CASSSFLGTGDTEAFF.

The chain carries TRBV20-1 and TRBJ2-3; 9 bases match TRBD2. This CDR3 is built from 15 residues. Germline CDR1 DFQATT, CDR2 SNEGSKA (reference sequence). V lost 3 bases, J lost 1 base, and 5 bases stayed unmatched. The DNA for the CDR3 is TGCAGTGCTAGGGGGCGGGGGGGCGGCACAGATACGCAGTATTTT. Its protein product is CSARGRGGGTDTQYF.

The chain joins TRBV30 to TRBJ1-5, with unresolved D. V lost 0 bases to trimming and J lost 4 bases, with 7 bases between them. The CDR3 runs 13 residues. The germline CDR1 and CDR2 sequences are GTSNPN and SVGIG (reference sequence). The CDR3 reads CAWSVDLNQPQHF. As DNA, the CDR3 is TGTGCCTGGAGTGTAGACCTTAATCAGCCCCAGCATTTT.

CDR3 sequence: CASSSPYNEQFF. The CDR3 DNA sequence: TGTGCCAGCAGCTCCCCGTACAATGAGCAGTTCTTC. V and J are TRBV13 and TRBJ2-1; D is uncertain. Between the trimmed V and J ends, which lost 4 bases and 4 bases, there was a span of 5 bases. Germline CDR1 reads PRHDT; CDR2 reads FYEKMQ (reference sequence). The CDR3 runs to 12 residues. Supplemented by reference TRBV13 and TRBJ2-1, the full variable domain reads AAGVIQSPRHLIKEKRETATLKCYPIPRHDTVYWYQQGPGQDPQFLISFYEKMQSDKGSIPDRFSAQQFSDYHSELNMSSLELGDSALYFCASSSPYNEQFFGPGTRLTVL.

The chain carries TRBV7-9 and TRBJ2-5; TRBD1 agrees at 7 bases. Per germline, CDR1 SEHNR and CDR2 FQNEAQ (reference sequence). V trimming: 5 bases; J trimming: 5 bases; junction bases outside the gene matches: 11. This CDR3 is 15 amino acids long. CDR3 sequence (DNA): TGTGCCAGCAGCGTATCAGGGGGAACAAGGGAGACCCAGTACTTC. This codes for CASSVSGGTRETQYF.

This chain uses TRBV3-1 with TRBJ2-3; TRBD2 matches 7 bases. V shed 4 bases, J shed 0 bases, and the junction held 7 bases outside the gene matches. The CDR3 has 16 residues. Germline CDR1 LGHDT, CDR2 YNNKEL (reference sequence). CDR3: CASSRKSGTSTDTQYF. Here the CDR3 DNA reads TGTGCCAGCAGCCGGAAAAGCGGGACTAGCACAGATACGCAGTATTTT.

This sequence joins TRBV20-1 and TRBJ2-6; no definite D call. The CDR3 is 20 amino acids. Between the trimmed V and J ends, which lost 0 bases and 1 base, there was a span of 22 bases. Germline assignment: CDR1 DFQATT and CDR2 SNEGSKA (reference sequence). The CDR3 DNA reads as TGCAGTGCTAGAGATTATTCCGGTAAAGTTAGTTTTTCTGGGGCCAACGTCCTGACTTTC. It yields the protein CSARDYSGKVSFSGANVLTF.

The V gene is TRBV5-6, the J gene TRBJ2-3; 9 bases match TRBD1. The V gene's germline CDR1 is SGHDT and CDR2 YYEEEE. This CDR3 is 14 amino acids long. V gave up 5 bases and J gave up 3 bases; unmatched junction bases: 4. The CDR3 loop reads CASSQGQGTDTQYF. In DNA, the CDR3 is TGTGCCAGCAGTCAGGGACAGGGAACAGATACGCAGTATTTT.

CDR3: CASSPYTPDSYYGYTF. The CDR3 coding sequence is TGTGCCAGCAGCCCCTATACCCCGGACAGTTACTATGGCTACACCTTC. The chain links TRBV6-1 to TRBJ1-2; the D gene is possibly TRBD1 (6 bases). V lost 6 bases, J lost 3 bases, and 20 bases lay in between. The CDR3 loop spans 16 amino acids. The germline V gene has CDR1 MNHNS and CDR2 SASEGT.

V and J are TRBV11-1 and TRBJ2-7, with D perhaps TRBD2 (5 bases). This CDR3 is 14 amino acids long. Trimming removed 5 bases from V and 0 bases from J, with 11 bases in between. The germline V gene encodes CDR1 SGHAT and CDR2 FQDESV (reference sequence). The chain's CDR3 is CASSVPEGSYEQYF. CDR3 coding DNA: TGTGCCAGCAGCGTCCCCGAGGGCTCCTACGAGCAGTACTTC.

The V call is TRBV13, the J call TRBJ2-1, with TRBD2 matching over 9 bases. This CDR3 has 18 residues. The trim removed 0 bases at V and 6 bases at J, leaving 12 bases unmatched. Germline assignment: CDR1 PRHDT and CDR2 FYEKMQ (reference sequence). CDR3 residues: CASSLGYTSGFGSNEQFF. In DNA form, the CDR3 reads TGTGCCAGCAGCTTAGGCTATACTAGCGGGTTCGGCTCCAATGAGCAGTTCTTC.

In its sample, this clonotype was seen a few times. The V gene is TRBV12-3 or TRBV12-4, the J gene TRBJ2-7; tentative D call: TRBD2 (6 bases). This CDR3 contains 13 residues. Between the trimmed V and J ends, which lost 6 bases and 2 bases, there was a span of 11 bases. CDR3 amino acids: CASSLGLTYEQYF. Written as DNA, the CDR3 is TGTGCCAGCAGCTTGGGACTTACCTACGAGCAGTACTTC.

CDR3 in DNA: TGTGCCAGCAGCGCTCCAGGACAGCTTGGCTACACCTTC. Residues: CASSAPGQLGYTF. The chain joins TRBV9 to TRBJ1-2; a possible D gene is TRBD1 (6 bases). This CDR3 has 13 residues. The V gene's germline CDR1 is SGDLS and CDR2 YYNGEE. V was cut by 3 bases and J by 7 bases, with 13 bases left in between.

V is TRBV3-1 and J is TRBJ2-1, with TRBD2 identical over 12 bases. Germline V gene sequence: CDR1 LGHDT, CDR2 YNNKEL (reference sequence). The CDR3 is 14 residues long. After removal of 6 bases from V and 8 bases from J, the junction contained 5 bases not matched to a gene. The CDR3 loop is CASSLAGGPDEQFF. In DNA, the CDR3 is TGTGCCAGCAGTCTAGCGGGAGGGCCCGATGAGCAGTTCTTC.

The V gene is TRBV25-1, the J gene TRBJ2-3; tentatively, D is TRBD1 (7 bases). Germline V gene data show CDR1 as MGHDK and CDR2 as SYGVNS. The CDR3 runs 15 residues. V lost 1 base and J lost 5, with 13 bases in between. CDR3 nucleotides: TGTGCCAGCAGTGAATCTGGCAGGGGGGAAGATACGCAGTATTTT. It is translated as CASSESGRGEDTQYF.